This T cell receptor (beta chain) was documented in a study of T cell repertoires in cytomegalovirus infection. Broader study findings: The study found HLA-C-restricted CMV-specific TCR beta clonotypes dominating the ex vivo response. The study identified carriers of CMV plus the relevant HLA from cumulative public TCR beta family frequency.

Points on this clonotype: Its target is not known.

TCRdb processed the reads anew with MiXCR; each CDR3 protein has one entry. The sample lists a few hundred thousand distinct CDR3 sequences; roughly 34% were seen once. This CDR3 is 15 amino acids long. CDR1 is SGHTA, CDR2 FQGNSA, per germline. Between the trimmed V and J ends, which lost 2 bases and 2 bases, there was a span of 13 bases. The input for sequencing was cultured PBMCs, taken from culture after CMV antigen stimulation. The rearrangement joins TRBV7-2 to TRBJ2-7; D might be TRBD1 (5 bases). This clonotype was obtained from a human donor in good health (CMV status not recorded). Some clones in this sample may be carry-over from other donors' samples. Written as DNA, the CDR3 is TGTGCCAGCAGCTTACTCGCAGGGTATCCCTACGAGCAGTACTTC. Protein sequence: CASSLLAGYPYEQYF.